These 20 T cell receptor beta chains originate from one sample sequenced in a study. The TRBV12-4/TRBJ1-2 clonotypes were amplified using barcode primers with ligated adaptors. TCRdb analysed the multiplex PCR reads with MiXCR anew, one entry per CDR3 protein. The sample lists 500 or so distinct CDR3 sequences, roughly 5.4% occurring once. Tregs were sorted as CD4+CD25+CD127-/low cells. Sequencing was done on a sample of Tregs sorted from blood. The source of these receptors is a female donor with breast cancer.

This clonotype is large in the sample. J is TRBJ1-2 and V is TRBV12-3 or TRBV12-4; no clear D gene. The V gene lost 3 bases and the J gene lost 4 bases, with 9 bases spanning the gap. CDR3 length: 13 amino acids. CDR3: CASSFGPGYGYTF. DNA of the CDR3: TGTGCCAGCAGTTTTGGGCCAGGCTATGGCTACACCTTC.

By frequency in the sample, this clonotype is large. The rearrangement joins TRBV12-5 to TRBJ1-2, with D tentatively TRBD1 (6 bases). V lost 5 bases and J lost 2, with 6 bases in between. This CDR3 spans 12 amino acids. CDR1 is LGHNT, CDR2 FRNRAP, per germline. As DNA, the CDR3 is TGTGCTAGTGGTGACAGGAACTATGGCTACACCTTC. Its translation: CASGDRNYGYTF.

By share of the sample, this clonotype is large. The chain recombines TRBV12-3 or TRBV12-4 with TRBJ1-2, with D unresolved. This CDR3 has 15 residues. V lost 3 bases and J lost 6, with 17 bases in between. The CDR3, as DNA: TGTGCCAGCAGTTTCGCCGGACGGAAAGCGCATGGCTACACCTTC. Its translation is CASSFAGRKAHGYTF.

This chain joins TRBV12-3 or TRBV12-4 and TRBJ1-2; D gene unclear. This CDR3 is 12 amino acids long. Trimming took off 5 bases at V and 8 bases at J, with 12 bases between the two ends. The CDR3 region is CASSNEARGYTF. CDR3 bases: TGTGCCAGCAGTAACGAGGCTCGCGGCTACACCTTC.

This clonotype is large within its sample. The CDR3 spells CASSRSTYGYTF. The CDR3 DNA is TGTGCCAGCAGTCGGTCCACCTATGGCTACACCTTC. This chain uses TRBV12-3 or TRBV12-4 with TRBJ1-2; D is undetermined. The germline V and J ends were trimmed by 5 bases and 4 bases, with 8 bases remaining between them. The CDR3 contains 12 residues.

In its sample, this clonotype is large. This rearrangement joins TRBV12-3 or TRBV12-4 to TRBJ1-2, with D uncertain. The V end was cut by 6 bases, the J end by 4 bases, with 15 bases between. This CDR3 region has 14 residues. The CDR3 nucleotides are TGTGCCAGCAGCGCTGCAGCAACGATCTATGGCTACACCTTC. Its protein is CASSAAATIYGYTF.

By proportion, this clonotype is medium-sized. The rearrangement joins TRBV12-3 or TRBV12-4 to TRBJ1-2; unclear D gene. CDR3 size: 14 residues. Trimming shortened V by 6 bases and J by 3 bases, and 14 bases separated the two germline ends. CDR3 sequence reads: CASSPRMWDYGYTF. The CDR3 DNA follows: TGTGCCAGCAGCCCTCGGATGTGGGACTATGGCTACACCTTC.

This clonotype is large by share. The CDR3 sequence: CASSSSGQVWGYTF. For the CDR3, the DNA is TGTGCCAGCAGTTCTTCAGGACAGGTGTGGGGCTACACCTTC. The J gene is TRBJ1-2, the V gene TRBV12-3 or TRBV12-4, with TRBD1 matching over 7 bases. The V gene end was trimmed by 4 bases and the J gene end by 8 bases; junction bases not matched to a gene: 10. The CDR3 totals 14 residues.

This clonotype is large in the sample. This chain links TRBV12-3 or TRBV12-4 with TRBJ1-2; TRBD1 matches at 9 bases. Losses at the gene ends were 0 bases for V and 4 bases for J; bases not matched to a gene: 9. This CDR3 contains 17 residues. The DNA of the CDR3 is TGTGCCAGCAGTTTAGCCACCGGGACAGGGACCCTCTATGGCTACACCTTC. It is translated as CASSLATGTGTLYGYTF.

By sample fraction, this clonotype is medium-sized (0.01 to 0.1%). The chain uses TRBV12-3 or TRBV12-4 and TRBJ1-2; a possible D gene is TRBD1 (5 bases). The CDR3 extends over 13 amino acids. V lost 3 bases and J lost 8, with 13 bases in between. The CDR3 DNA sequence: TGTGCCAGCAGTTTCAAGGGGTCGGGAGGCTACACCTTC. Its translation is CASSFKGSGGYTF.

In its sample, this clonotype ranks as large. The rearrangement links TRBV12-3 or TRBV12-4 to TRBJ1-2; 9 bases are a match to TRBD1. The CDR3 has 14 residues. With V trimmed by 5 bases and J by 7 bases, 8 bases remained unmatched. In nucleotides, the CDR3 is TGTGCCAGCAGTCCCGGGACAGGGTTCGGTGGCTACACCTTC. This codes for CASSPGTGFGGYTF.

In this sample, this clonotype is large. The gene calls are TRBV12-3 or TRBV12-4 and TRBJ1-2, with D hard to call. Between the trimmed V and J ends, which lost 4 bases and 5 bases, there was a span of 8 bases. The CDR3 runs 12 residues. The CDR3 bases are TGTGCCAGCAGTTACGTATTTTATGGCTACACCTTC. It specifies CASSYVFYGYTF.

This clonotype is large in the sample. V and J are TRBV12-3 or TRBV12-4 and TRBJ1-2, with D tentatively TRBD1 (6 bases). The CDR3 consists of 14 residues. Trimming removed 1 base at V and 9 bases at J, with 15 bases between. This CDR3 reads CASSLDREVGRYTF. The CDR3 coding sequence is TGTGCCAGCAGTTTAGACAGGGAGGTCGGGCGCTACACCTTC.

This clonotype rates as large. Germline and junction disagree at one end, which may indicate a read error. V is TRBV12-3 or TRBV12-4 and J is TRBJ1-2; 7 positions match TRBD1. This CDR3 is built from 14 residues. The CDR3 DNA is TGTGCCAGCAGCTCGACAGGGATCTCTTCTTCGTCGTTCTTC. It is translated as CASSSTGISSSSFF.

This clonotype is labeled as large. The chain is built from TRBV12-3 or TRBV12-4 and TRBJ1-2; D is unclear. The CDR3 extends over 13 amino acids. V lost 2 bases, J lost 8 bases, and 12 bases lay in between. The CDR3 DNA reads as TGTGCCAGCAGTTTAAGGGTCCCGGGAGGCTACACCTTC. It specifies CASSLRVPGGYTF.

This clonotype is classed as medium-sized. The chain uses TRBV12-3 or TRBV12-4 and TRBJ1-2; D might be TRBD1 (5 bases). Trimming took 2 bases from V and 0 from J, leaving 13 bases between them. The CDR3 contains 16 residues. Here the CDR3 DNA reads TGTGCCAGCAGTTTAACCCCACAGGAGGCTAACTATGGCTACACCTTC. This translates into CASSLTPQEANYGYTF.

This clonotype is deemed large (0.1 to 1%). This sequence joins TRBV12-3 or TRBV12-4 and TRBJ1-2; 8 bases agree with TRBD1. J gave up 8 bases and V 3 bases, and 5 bases lay outside the gene matches. CDR3 size: 13 residues. The CDR3 reads CASSFGQGAGYTF. The CDR3 region has the DNA TGTGCCAGCAGTTTCGGACAGGGTGCGGGCTACACCTTC.

This clonotype was detected a few times. The J gene is TRBJ1-2, the V gene TRBV12-3 or TRBV12-4, with D hard to call. V dropped 7 bases and J dropped 6 bases, with 12 bases sitting between them. There are 12 residues in the CDR3. The CDR3 loop reads CASTLRDDGYTF. For the CDR3, the DNA is TGTGCCAGCACCTTGAGGGATGATGGCTACACCTTC.

This clonotype qualifies as large. The chain employs TRBV12-3 or TRBV12-4 and TRBJ1-2; D is unclear. Trimming took 5 bases from V and 2 from J, leaving 6 bases between them. CDR3 size: 12 residues. For the CDR3, the DNA is TGTGCCAGCAGTGGAGCAAACTATGGCTACACCTTC. Protein product: CASSGANYGYTF.

This clonotype qualifies as large. CDR3 DNA: TGTGCCACCATGGAATGGTCCGGGACAGCCTATGGCTACACCTTC. The encoded protein is CATMEWSGTAYGYTF. The chain is built from TRBV12-3 or TRBV12-4 and TRBJ1-2; 7 bases are shared with TRBD1. The CDR3 runs 15 residues. After removal of 10 bases from V and 4 bases from J, the junction contained 15 bases not matched to a gene.